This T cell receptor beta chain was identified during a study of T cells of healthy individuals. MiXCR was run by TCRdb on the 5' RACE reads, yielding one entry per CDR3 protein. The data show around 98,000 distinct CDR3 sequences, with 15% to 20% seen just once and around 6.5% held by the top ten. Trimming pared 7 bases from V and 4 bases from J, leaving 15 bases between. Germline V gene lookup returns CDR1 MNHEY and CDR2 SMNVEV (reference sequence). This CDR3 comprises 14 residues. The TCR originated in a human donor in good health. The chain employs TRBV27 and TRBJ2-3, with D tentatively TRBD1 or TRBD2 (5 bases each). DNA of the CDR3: TGTGCCAGCAAGGGGACGCCGGGGCCAGATACGCAGTATTTT. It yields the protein CASKGTPGPDTQYF.